A few counts support the clone carrying this TCR beta chain. Its antigen is unidentified. These data come from a study of early T cells in non-severe SARS-CoV-2 infection. Points from the study as a whole: Clonotype matching in VDJdb favored anti-spike CD8 responses and did not capture private and CD4 specificities.

Each CDR3 protein is one row after TCRdb ran MiXCR on the 5' RACE reads. Here the sample spans 66,000 or so distinct CDR3 sequences, roughly 10% being singletons. The CDR3 has 16 residues. Trimming cost V 8 bases and J 5 bases; bases outside gene matches: 13. CDR1 and CDR2 from the germline V gene are SGHTA and FQGNSA. Sequenced material: whole blood. This sequence joins TRBV7-2 and TRBJ2-3; 10 nucleotides align to TRBD2. The sequence was obtained from an adult who was a healthcare worker with PCR-confirmed SARS-CoV-2 infection or an uninfected control (not recorded which). CDR3 sequence: CASRSTAGGPRDTQYF. The CDR3 DNA reads TGTGCCAGCCGCTCCACAGCGGGGGGGCCCAGAGATACGCAGTATTTT.